A single T cell receptor beta chain is shown here with its context. What it recognizes is unknown. The sample originates from a study of T cells in narcolepsy. General study results and limits: Autoreactive clonotypes reportedly recurred in blood of same and different patients, not controls. No autoreactive T cell clone sequences appeared in some memory CD4+ repertoires.

V was shortened by 6 bases and J by 7 bases, with 18 bases between the two germline ends. This CDR3 has 14 amino acids. Germline lookup yields CDR1 MNHNS and CDR2 SASEGT. Method: immunoSEQ multiplex PCR; TCRdb's copy keeps in-frame clones and lacks some. This table holds about 40,000 clones, 88% found once. This sequence originates from a human donor with narcolepsy. Sample: CD45RA- memory CD4+ T cells from PBMCs. The chain recombines TRBV6-1 with TRBJ1-2, with D maybe TRBD1 (6 bases). CDR3: CASRATGSGGGYTF. The CDR3 DNA follows: TGTGCCAGCAGAGCAACAGGGAGCGGGGGTGGCTACACCTTC.